This T cell receptor beta chain was observed in a study of T cell changes during pregnancy in multiple sclerosis. Some clones are missing from TCRdb's copy, which holds only in-frame ones; the method was immunoSEQ multiplex PCR. The sample lists 88,000 or so clones, about 91% occurring once. The CDR3 loop spans 13 amino acids. CDR1 SGHRS and CDR2 YFSETQ come from the germline V gene. Trimming took 5 bases from V and 6 from J, leaving 15 bases between them. The V gene is TRBV5-1, the J gene TRBJ2-7; D not resolved. Here the sequenced sample was peripheral blood, taken before pregnancy. The receptor's source is a female donor with multiple sclerosis, enrolled in a pregnancy study. CDR3 sequence (DNA): TGCGCCAGCAGTCCCCCCTCTGGGCGCGAGCAGTACTTC. Translated: CASSPPSGREQYF.